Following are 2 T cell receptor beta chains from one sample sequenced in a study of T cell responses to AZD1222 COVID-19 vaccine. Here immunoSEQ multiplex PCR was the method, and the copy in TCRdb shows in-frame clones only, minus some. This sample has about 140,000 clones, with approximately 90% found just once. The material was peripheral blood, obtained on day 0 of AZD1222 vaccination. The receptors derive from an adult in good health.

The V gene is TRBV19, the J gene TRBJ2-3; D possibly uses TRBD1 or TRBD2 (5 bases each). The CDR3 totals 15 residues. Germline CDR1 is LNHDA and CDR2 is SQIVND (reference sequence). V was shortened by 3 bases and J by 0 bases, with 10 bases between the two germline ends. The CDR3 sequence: CASSMGESSTDTQYF. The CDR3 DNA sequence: TGTGCCAGTAGTATGGGGGAATCTAGCACAGATACGCAGTATTTT.

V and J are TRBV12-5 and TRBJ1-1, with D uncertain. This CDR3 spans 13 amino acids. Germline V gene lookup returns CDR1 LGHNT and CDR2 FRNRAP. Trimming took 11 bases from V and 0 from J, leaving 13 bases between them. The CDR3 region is CAGEGRLNTEAFF. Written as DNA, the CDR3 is TGTGCTGGGGAAGGGCGGTTGAACACTGAAGCTTTCTTT.